A selection of T cell receptor beta chains follows, all from one sample in a study of T cells in Graves' hyperthyroidism and ophthalmopathy. TCRdb re-called the multiplex PCR reads with MiXCR, one entry per CDR3 protein. The table shows about 600,000 distinct CDR3 sequences, with roughly a sixth occurring only once. The sequencing sample was made of blood. Receptor source: a woman in her forties with Graves' ophthalmopathy. Each CDR3 is given with its conserved first and last residue. Each record gives: V gene, J gene, clone size, D gene, CDR3 DNA, CDR3 protein. D genes are given only for firm matches. Some rows mark clone size as missing; the rest say once, few, many or name a class of expanded clone.

v_call: TRBV11-3
j_call: TRBJ1-1
clone_size: many
d_call: .
cdr3_nt: TGTGCCAGCAGCTTAGTAGGGAGCACTGAAGCTTTCTTT
cdr3_aa: CASSLVGSTEAFF

v_call: TRBV30
j_call: TRBJ1-2
clone_size: many
d_call: TRBD1
cdr3_nt: TGTGCCTGCTTTTCCGGGACAGGCCGCTATGGCTACACCTTC
cdr3_aa: CACFSGTGRYGYTF

v_call: TRBV20-1
j_call: TRBJ2-7
clone_size: .
d_call: .
cdr3_nt: TGCAGTGCTAGTACCCCGATACTGAGCGAGCAGTACTTC
cdr3_aa: CSASTPILSEQYF

v_call: TRBV2
j_call: TRBJ1-1
clone_size: many
d_call: .
cdr3_nt: TGTGCCAGCAGTGACCTCAGGGTGGCTGAAGCTTTCTTT
cdr3_aa: CASSDLRVAEAFF

v_call: TRBV7-9
j_call: TRBJ2-3
clone_size: many
d_call: .
cdr3_nt: TGTGCCAGCAGCGGGACATCACTTTCCCCAGATACGCAGTATTTT
cdr3_aa: CASSGTSLSPDTQYF

v_call: TRBV6-1
j_call: TRBJ1-1
clone_size: .
d_call: .
cdr3_nt: TGTGCCAGCTCAAACGGTGACGAGGCTTTCTTT
cdr3_aa: CASSNGDEAFF

v_call: TRBV20-1
j_call: TRBJ2-4
clone_size: .
d_call: .
cdr3_nt: TGCAGTGGAACCAGTTCGGCCAAAAACATTCAGTACTTC
cdr3_aa: CSGTSSAKNIQYF

v_call: TRBV6-1
j_call: TRBJ2-5
clone_size: .
d_call: TRBD1
cdr3_nt: TGTGCCAGCAGACGGGACAGCGGAGAGACCCAGTACTTC
cdr3_aa: CASRRDSGETQYF

v_call: TRBV19
j_call: TRBJ1-2
clone_size: .
d_call: TRBD1
cdr3_nt: TGTGCCAGTAGCCGGGACAGCGCCTATGGCTACACCTTC
cdr3_aa: CASSRDSAYGYTF

v_call: TRBV19
j_call: TRBJ2-7
clone_size: few
d_call: TRBD1
cdr3_nt: TGTGCCAGTAGTCCCCGGACAGGGGCGTCGGAAAACGAGCAGTACTTC
cdr3_aa: CASSPRTGASENEQYF

v_call: TRBV6-1
j_call: TRBJ1-3
clone_size: many
d_call: TRBD1
cdr3_nt: TGTGCCAGCAGTACGACAGGGTCATCTGGAAACACCATATATTTT
cdr3_aa: CASSTTGSSGNTIYF

v_call: TRBV30
j_call: TRBJ1-2
clone_size: many
d_call: TRBD1
cdr3_nt: TGTGCCGGCGGGACAGCTTATGGCTACACCTTC
cdr3_aa: CAGGTAYGYTF

v_call: TRBV20-1
j_call: TRBJ2-1
clone_size: .
d_call: TRBD2
cdr3_nt: TGCAGCCCTTCCGGGGGAGGGTACAATGAGCAGTTCTTC
cdr3_aa: CSPSGGGYNEQFF

v_call: TRBV6-5
j_call: TRBJ1-2
clone_size: many
d_call: TRBD1
cdr3_nt: TGTGCCAGCAGTTACTCGAGGACAGGGGGAGGGTATGGCTACACCTTC
cdr3_aa: CASSYSRTGGGYGYTF

v_call: TRBV6-1
j_call: TRBJ2-5
clone_size: many
d_call: TRBD1
cdr3_nt: TGTGCCAGCAGTACAACCGGGACAGATAACCAAGAGACCCAGTACTTC
cdr3_aa: CASSTTGTDNQETQYF

v_call: TRBV19
j_call: TRBJ1-1
clone_size: .
d_call: TRBD1
cdr3_nt: TGTGCCACCCGTCAGCAGGGGGGAGGCACTGAAGCTTTCTTT
cdr3_aa: CATRQQGGGTEAFF

v_call: TRBV2
j_call: TRBJ2-4
clone_size: many
d_call: .
cdr3_nt: TGTGCCAGCAATGGGGCCGACTCTCAGGCCATTCAGTACTTC
cdr3_aa: CASNGADSQAIQYF

v_call: TRBV30
j_call: TRBJ2-1
clone_size: many
d_call: TRBD2
cdr3_nt: TGTGCCTCAAACTTGGGACTAGCGGGGAGCACCTACAATGAGCAGTTCTTC
cdr3_aa: CASNLGLAGSTYNEQFF

v_call: TRBV28
j_call: TRBJ2-1
clone_size: many
d_call: TRBD2
cdr3_nt: TGTGCCAGCAGTACCTTAGCGGGAGGGCCCTACAATGAGCAGTTCTTC
cdr3_aa: CASSTLAGGPYNEQFF

v_call: TRBV15
j_call: TRBJ2-2
clone_size: .
d_call: .
cdr3_nt: TGTGCCACCAGCAAGTTGGGGCGGCTAGCTAGAAACACCGGGGAGCTGTTTTTT
cdr3_aa: CATSKLGRLARNTGELFF

v_call: TRBV6-1
j_call: TRBJ2-3
clone_size: many
d_call: .
cdr3_nt: TGTGCCAGCAGTTCCCCGGTGGGGTCGGGGGCATATACGCAGTATTTT
cdr3_aa: CASSSPVGSGAYTQYF

v_call: TRBV3-1
j_call: TRBJ1-3
clone_size: .
d_call: TRBD1
cdr3_nt: TGTGCCAGCAGCCCCCTAACCGGGACAGTTGGAAACACCATATATTTT
cdr3_aa: CASSPLTGTVGNTIYF

v_call: TRBV20-1
j_call: TRBJ2-3
clone_size: many
d_call: .
cdr3_nt: TGCAGTGCCAGGGCGCTAGCTTCGCTAGATACGCAGTATTTT
cdr3_aa: CSARALASLDTQYF

v_call: TRBV6-1
j_call: TRBJ1-5
clone_size: few
d_call: .
cdr3_nt: TGTGCCAGCAGTGAGATTCCTTCGGATCAGCCCCAGCATTTT
cdr3_aa: CASSEIPSDQPQHF

v_call: TRBV9
j_call: TRBJ2-1
clone_size: .
d_call: .
cdr3_nt: TGTGCCAGCAGCGTCCGGGACACCGTCTACAATGAGCAGTTCTTC
cdr3_aa: CASSVRDTVYNEQFF

v_call: TRBV20-1
j_call: TRBJ1-2
clone_size: .
d_call: .
cdr3_nt: TGCAGTGCTAGAGTCCCCCAGCGCTTAGACGGCTACACCTTC
cdr3_aa: CSARVPQRLDGYTF

v_call: TRBV18
j_call: TRBJ1-1
clone_size: many
d_call: .
cdr3_nt: TGTGCCAGCTCACAACAAACAGGGAACACTGAAGCTTTCTTT
cdr3_aa: CASSQQTGNTEAFF

v_call: TRBV5-1
j_call: TRBJ1-1
clone_size: .
d_call: .
cdr3_nt: TGCGCCAGCAAGCGGGAACCGATGAACACTGAAGCTTTCTTT
cdr3_aa: CASKREPMNTEAFF

v_call: TRBV28
j_call: TRBJ2-7
clone_size: many
d_call: TRBD2
cdr3_nt: TGTGCCAGCAGTTTACAAACTAGCGGGGGCTCCTACGAGCAGTACTTC
cdr3_aa: CASSLQTSGGSYEQYF

v_call: TRBV27
j_call: TRBJ1-6
clone_size: .
d_call: .
cdr3_nt: TGTGCCAGCAGCGAGGCGGGGAAAGGCTATAATTCACCCCTCCGCTTT
cdr3_aa: CASSEAGKGYNSPLRF

v_call: TRBV2
j_call: TRBJ1-2
clone_size: many
d_call: .
cdr3_nt: TGTGCCAGCAGTGATCAGGAGATCTATGGCTACACCTTC
cdr3_aa: CASSDQEIYGYTF

v_call: TRBV12-3/TRBV12-4
j_call: TRBJ2-3
clone_size: many
d_call: .
cdr3_nt: TGTGCCAGCAGGCGTACTGATACGCAGTATTTT
cdr3_aa: CASRRTDTQYF

v_call: TRBV6-1
j_call: TRBJ2-5
clone_size: few
d_call: .
cdr3_nt: TGTGCCAGCCGGTTCTTAGACAGAATCCACTTC
cdr3_aa: CASRFLDRIHF

v_call: TRBV12-3/TRBV12-4
j_call: TRBJ2-3
clone_size: many
d_call: .
cdr3_nt: TGTGCCAGCAGTTCCCACATAGAGAGACGCACAGATACGCAGTATTTT
cdr3_aa: CASSSHIERRTDTQYF